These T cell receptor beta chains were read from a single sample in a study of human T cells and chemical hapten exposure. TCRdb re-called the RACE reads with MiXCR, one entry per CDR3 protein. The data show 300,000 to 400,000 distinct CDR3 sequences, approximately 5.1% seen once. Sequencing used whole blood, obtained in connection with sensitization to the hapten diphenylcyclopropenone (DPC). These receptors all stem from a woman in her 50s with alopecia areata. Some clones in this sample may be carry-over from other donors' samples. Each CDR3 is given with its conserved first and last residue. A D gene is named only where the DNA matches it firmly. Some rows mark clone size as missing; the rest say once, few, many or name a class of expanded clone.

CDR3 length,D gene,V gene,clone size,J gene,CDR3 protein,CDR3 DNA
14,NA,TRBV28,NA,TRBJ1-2,CASSPRWSNYGYTF,TGTGCCAGCAGTCCTAGGTGGTCTAACTATGGCTACACCTTC
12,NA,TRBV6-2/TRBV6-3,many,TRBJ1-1,CASSYAGAEAFF,TGTGCCAGCAGTTACGCGGGGGCTGAAGCTTTCTTT
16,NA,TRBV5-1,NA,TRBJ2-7,CASSLEGTSFFYEQYF,TGCGCCAGCAGCTTGGAGGGGACGTCTTTTTTCTACGAGCAGTACTTC
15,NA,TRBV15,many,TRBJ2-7,CATSREGQNTYEQYF,TGTGCCACCAGCAGAGAGGGACAAAACACCTACGAGCAGTACTTT
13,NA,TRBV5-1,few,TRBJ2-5,CASSLDSPETQYF,TGCGCCAGCAGCTTGGACAGCCCAGAGACCCAGTACTTC
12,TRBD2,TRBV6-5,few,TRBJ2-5,CATRRDSGAQYF,TGTGCCACCCGACGGGATAGCGGGGCCCAGTACTTC
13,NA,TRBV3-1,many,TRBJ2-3,CASSQDLTDTQYF,TGTGCCAGCAGCCAAGATCTGACAGATACGCAGTATTTT
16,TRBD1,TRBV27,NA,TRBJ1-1,CASSFWTGGFFTEAFF,TGTGCCAGCAGTTTTTGGACAGGGGGGTTCTTCACTGAAGCTTTCTTT
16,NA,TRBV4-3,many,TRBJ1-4,CASSRQMGQRIGELFF,TGCGCCAGCAGCCGTCAAATGGGGCAGCGCATTGGAGAACTGTTTTTT
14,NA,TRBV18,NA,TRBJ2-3,CASSLVTVTDTQYF,TGTGCCAGCTCACTTGTTACAGTGACAGATACGCAGTATTTT
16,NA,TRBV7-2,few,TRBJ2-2,CASSEQGPPNTGELFF,TGTGCCAGCAGTGAACAGGGTCCCCCGAACACCGGGGAGCTGTTTTTT
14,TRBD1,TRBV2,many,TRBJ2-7,CASRGQGVTYEQYF,TGTGCCAGCAGAGGACAGGGCGTTACCTACGAGCAGTACTTC
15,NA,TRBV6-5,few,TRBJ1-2,CASSYSAGAPYGYTF,TGTGCCAGCAGTTACTCGGCAGGGGCACCCTATGGCTACACCTTC
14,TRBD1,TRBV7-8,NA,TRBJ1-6,CASSDRVMGSPLHF,TGTGCCAGCAGCGACAGGGTGATGGGTTCACCCCTCCACTTT
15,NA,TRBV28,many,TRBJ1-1,CASSLRRAINTEAFF,TGTGCCAGCAGTTTACGCAGGGCGATTAACACTGAAGCTTTCTTT
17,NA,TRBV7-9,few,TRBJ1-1,CASSLDSLGQRPTEAFF,TGTGCCAGCAGCTTAGACTCCCTCGGACAGAGGCCCACTGAAGCTTTCTTT
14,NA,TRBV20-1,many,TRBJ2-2,CSARAGGEAGELFF,TGCAGTGCTAGAGCAGGTGGAGAAGCCGGGGAGCTGTTTTTT
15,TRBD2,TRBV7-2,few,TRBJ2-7,CASSPSGRQTYEQYF,TGTGCCAGCAGCCCTAGCGGGAGGCAGACCTACGAGCAGTACTTC
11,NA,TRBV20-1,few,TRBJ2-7,CSVAGGYEQYF,TGCAGTGTTGCCGGGGGATACGAGCAGTACTTC
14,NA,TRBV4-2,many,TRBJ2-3,CASSQDLVADTQYF,TGTGCCAGCAGCCAAGATTTGGTCGCAGATACGCAGTATTTT
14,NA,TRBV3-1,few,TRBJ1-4,CASSDRTTNEKLFF,TGTGCCAGCAGCGATAGGACAACTAATGAAAAACTGTTTTTT
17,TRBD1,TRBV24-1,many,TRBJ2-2,CATSDPRDRGYTGELFF,TGTGCCACCAGTGATCCCCGGGACAGGGGTTACACCGGGGAGCTGTTTTTT
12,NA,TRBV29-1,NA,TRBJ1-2,CSVAGEADGYTF,TGCAGCGTTGCTGGAGAGGCGGATGGCTACACCTTC
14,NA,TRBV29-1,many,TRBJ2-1,CSVAAPRGMNEQFF,TGCAGCGTAGCCGCCCCTCGGGGTATGAATGAGCAGTTCTTC
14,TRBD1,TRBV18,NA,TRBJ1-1,CASSPRGIGTEAFF,TGTGCCAGCTCGCCCAGGGGGATCGGCACTGAAGCTTTCTTT
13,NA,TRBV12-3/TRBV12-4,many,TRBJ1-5,CASSLKANQPQHF,TGTGCCAGCAGTTTGAAGGCCAATCAGCCCCAGCATTTT
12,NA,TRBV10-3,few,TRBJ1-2,CAISEDSYGYTF,TGTGCCATCAGTGAGGACAGCTATGGCTACACCTTC
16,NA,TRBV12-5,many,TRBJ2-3,CASGPGTHASTDTQYF,TGTGCTAGTGGTCCCGGGACACACGCTTCCACAGATACGCAGTATTTT
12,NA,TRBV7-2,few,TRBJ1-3,CASSSDLSDIYF,TGTGCCAGCAGCTCGGATCTGTCGGACATATATTTT
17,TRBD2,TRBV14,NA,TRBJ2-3,CASSQGGSQHRTDTQYF,TGTGCCAGCAGCCAGGGGGGGTCACAACATCGCACAGATACGCAGTATTTT
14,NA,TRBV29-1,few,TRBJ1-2,CSVEDPGRLDGYTF,TGCAGCGTTGAAGATCCGGGACGGCTTGATGGCTACACCTTC
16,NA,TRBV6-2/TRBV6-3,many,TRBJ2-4,CASSYVIGSGKNIQYF,TGTGCCAGCAGTTACGTCATAGGTAGCGGCAAAAACATTCAGTACTTC
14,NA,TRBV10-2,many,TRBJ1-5,CASSESNGYQPQHF,TGCGCCAGCAGTGAGTCGAACGGGTATCAGCCCCAGCATTTT
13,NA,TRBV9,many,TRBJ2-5,CASSVGTLETQYF,TGTGCCAGCAGCGTAGGGACTTTAGAGACCCAGTACTTC
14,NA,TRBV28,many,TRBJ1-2,CASSLSPGLVGYTF,TGTGCCAGCAGTTTATCGCCAGGGTTGGTTGGCTACACCTTC
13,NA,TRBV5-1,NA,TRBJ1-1,CAGSLALLNEAFF,TGCGCCGGCAGCTTGGCCCTACTCAATGAAGCTTTCTTT
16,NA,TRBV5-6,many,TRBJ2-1,CASSLVAGVDYNEQFF,TGTGCCAGCAGCTTGGTTGCAGGGGTTGATTACAATGAGCAGTTCTTC
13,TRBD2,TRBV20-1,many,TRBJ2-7,CSARGGNPYEQYF,TGCAGTGCTAGGGGGGGGAACCCCTACGAGCAGTACTTC
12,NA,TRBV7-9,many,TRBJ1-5,CASSLEDQPQHF,TGTGCCAGCAGCTTAGAGGATCAGCCCCAGCATTTT
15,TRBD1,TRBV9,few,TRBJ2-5,CASSEGARAQETQYF,TGTGCCAGCAGCGAGGGGGCCCGGGCCCAAGAGACCCAGTACTTC
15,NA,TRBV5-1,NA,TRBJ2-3,CASRTGSGGTDTQYF,TGCGCCAGCAGGACGGGTTCAGGGGGCACAGATACGCAGTATTTT
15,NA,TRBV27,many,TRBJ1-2,CASRDTGRVYYGYTF,TGTGCCAGCAGAGATACAGGGCGGGTATACTATGGCTACACCTTC
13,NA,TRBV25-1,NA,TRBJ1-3,CASKRGSGNTIYF,TGTGCCAGCAAGCGCGGCTCTGGAAACACCATATATTTT
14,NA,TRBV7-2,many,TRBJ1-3,CASSIGNPGNTIYF,TGTGCCAGCAGCATCGGGAACCCTGGAAACACCATATATTTT